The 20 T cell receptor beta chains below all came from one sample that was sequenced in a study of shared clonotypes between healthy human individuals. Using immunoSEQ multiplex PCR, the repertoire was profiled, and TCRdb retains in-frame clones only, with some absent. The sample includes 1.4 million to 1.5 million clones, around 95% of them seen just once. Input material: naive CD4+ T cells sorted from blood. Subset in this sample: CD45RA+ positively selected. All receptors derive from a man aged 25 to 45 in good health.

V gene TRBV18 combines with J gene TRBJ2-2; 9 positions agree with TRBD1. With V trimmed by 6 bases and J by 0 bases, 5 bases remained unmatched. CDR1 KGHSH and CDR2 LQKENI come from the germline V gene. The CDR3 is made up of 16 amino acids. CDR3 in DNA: TGTGCCAGCTCCCTCGGACAGGGGTCGAACACCGGGGAGCTGTTTTTT. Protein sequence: CASSLGQGSNTGELFF. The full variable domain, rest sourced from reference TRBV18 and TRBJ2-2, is NAGVMQNPRHLVRRRGQEARLRCSPMKGHSHVYWYRQLPEEGLKFMVYLQKENIIDESGMPKERFSAEFPKEGPSILRIQQVVRGDSAAYFCASSLGQGSNTGELFFGEGSRLTVL.

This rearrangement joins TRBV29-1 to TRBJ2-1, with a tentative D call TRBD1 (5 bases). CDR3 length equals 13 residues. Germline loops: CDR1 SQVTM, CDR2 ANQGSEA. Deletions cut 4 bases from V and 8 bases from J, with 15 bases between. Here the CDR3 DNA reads TGCAGCGTTGCCCCCTCCCCCAGGGATGAGCAGTTCTTC. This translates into CSVAPSPRDEQFF.

CDR3 DNA: TGCAGCGTTGGTGTGGATGAGCAGTTCTTC. This codes for CSVGVDEQFF. The rearrangement links TRBV29-1 to TRBJ2-1; unclear D gene. The CDR3 has 10 residues. CDR1 and CDR2 (germline): SQVTM, ANQGSEA. Trimming stripped 4 bases from V and 8 bases from J, with 6 bases between.

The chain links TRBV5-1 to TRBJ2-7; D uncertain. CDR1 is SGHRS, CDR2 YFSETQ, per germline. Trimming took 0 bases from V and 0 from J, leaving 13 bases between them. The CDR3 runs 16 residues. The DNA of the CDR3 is TGCGCCAGCAGCTTGGGCATTACGGCCAACTCCTACGAGCAGTACTTC. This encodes CASSLGITANSYEQYF. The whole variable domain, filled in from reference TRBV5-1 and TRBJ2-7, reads KAGVTQTPRYLIKTRGQQVTLSCSPISGHRSVSWYQQTPGQGLQFLFEYFSETQRNKGNFPGRFSGRQFSNSRSEMNVSTLELGDSALYLCASSLGITANSYEQYFGPGTRLTVT.

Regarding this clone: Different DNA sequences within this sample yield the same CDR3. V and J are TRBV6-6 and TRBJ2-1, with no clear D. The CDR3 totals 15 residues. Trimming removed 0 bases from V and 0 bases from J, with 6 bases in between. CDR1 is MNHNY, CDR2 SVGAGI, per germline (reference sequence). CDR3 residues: CASSYSGSSYNEQFF. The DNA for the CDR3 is TGTGCCAGCAGTTACTCAGGGTCCTCCTACAATGAGCAGTTCTTC.

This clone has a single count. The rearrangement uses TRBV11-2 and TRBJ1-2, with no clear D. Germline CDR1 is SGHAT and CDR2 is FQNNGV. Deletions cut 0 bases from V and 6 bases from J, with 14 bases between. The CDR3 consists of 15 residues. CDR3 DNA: TGTGCCAGCAGCTTAGATCAGAGGGAAGCGGATGGCTACACCTTC. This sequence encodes CASSLDQREADGYTF.

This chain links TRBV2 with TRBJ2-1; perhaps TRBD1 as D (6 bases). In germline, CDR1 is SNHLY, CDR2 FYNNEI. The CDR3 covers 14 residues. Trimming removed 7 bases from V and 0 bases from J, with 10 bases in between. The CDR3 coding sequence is TGTGCCAGCACCGACAGGACCTCCTACAATGAGCAGTTCTTC. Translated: CASTDRTSYNEQFF.

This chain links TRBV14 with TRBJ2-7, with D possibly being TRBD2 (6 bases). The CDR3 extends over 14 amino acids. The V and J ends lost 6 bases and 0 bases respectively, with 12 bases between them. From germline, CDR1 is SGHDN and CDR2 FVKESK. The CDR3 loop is CASRKSGYSYEQYF. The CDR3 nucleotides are TGTGCCAGCAGGAAGAGCGGGTACTCCTACGAGCAGTACTTC.

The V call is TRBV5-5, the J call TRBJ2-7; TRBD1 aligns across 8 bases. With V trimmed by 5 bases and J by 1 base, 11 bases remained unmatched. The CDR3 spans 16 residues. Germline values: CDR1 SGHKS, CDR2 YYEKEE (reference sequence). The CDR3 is CASRPWRDRQSYEQYF. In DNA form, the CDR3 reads TGTGCCAGCAGACCTTGGCGGGACAGGCAATCCTACGAGCAGTACTTC.

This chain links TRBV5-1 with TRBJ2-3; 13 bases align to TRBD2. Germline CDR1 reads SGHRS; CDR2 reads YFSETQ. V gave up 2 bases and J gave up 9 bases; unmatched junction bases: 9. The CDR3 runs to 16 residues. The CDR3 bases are TGCGCCAGCAGCTTCGGACTAGCGGGAGATGGCCAGACGCAGTATTTT. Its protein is CASSFGLAGDGQTQYF.

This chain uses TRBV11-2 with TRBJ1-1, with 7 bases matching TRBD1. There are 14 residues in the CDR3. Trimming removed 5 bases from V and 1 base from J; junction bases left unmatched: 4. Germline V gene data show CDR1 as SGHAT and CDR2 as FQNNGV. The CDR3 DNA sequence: TGTGCCAGCAGCGACAGGGCGGGGAACACTGAAGCTTTCTTT. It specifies CASSDRAGNTEAFF.

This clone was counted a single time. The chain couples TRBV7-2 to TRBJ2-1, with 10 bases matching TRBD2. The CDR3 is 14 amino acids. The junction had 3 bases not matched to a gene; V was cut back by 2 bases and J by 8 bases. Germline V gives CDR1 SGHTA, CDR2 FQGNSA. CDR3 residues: CASSLILAGDEQFF. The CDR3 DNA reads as TGTGCCAGCAGCTTAATTCTAGCGGGGGATGAGCAGTTCTTC. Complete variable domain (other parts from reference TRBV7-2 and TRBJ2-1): GAGVSQSPSNKVTEKGKDVELRCDPISGHTALYWYRQSLGQGLEFLIYFQGNSAPDKSGLPSDRFSAERTGGSVSTLTIQRTQQEDSAVYLCASSLILAGDEQFFGPGTRLTVL.

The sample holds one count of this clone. CDR3 in amino acids: CASSQTSGIGDTQYF. The CDR3, as DNA: TGTGCCAGCTCCCAGACTAGCGGGATCGGAGATACGCAGTATTTT. The J gene is TRBJ2-3, the V gene TRBV2; 11 bases match TRBD2. The germline V gene encodes CDR1 SNHLY and CDR2 FYNNEI. The CDR3 has 15 amino acids. The V and J ends lost 8 bases and 5 bases, in that order; junction bases with no gene match: 9.

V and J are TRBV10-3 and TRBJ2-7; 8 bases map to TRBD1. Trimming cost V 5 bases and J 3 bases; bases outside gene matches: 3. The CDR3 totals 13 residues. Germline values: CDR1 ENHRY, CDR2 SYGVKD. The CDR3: CAISNGQGYEQYF. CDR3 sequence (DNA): TGTGCCATCAGTAACGGACAGGGCTACGAGCAGTACTTC.

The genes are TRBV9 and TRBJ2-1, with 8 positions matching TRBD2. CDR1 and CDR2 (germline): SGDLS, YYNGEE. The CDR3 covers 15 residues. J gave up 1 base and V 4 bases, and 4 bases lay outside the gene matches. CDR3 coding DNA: TGTGCCAGCAGCCCCGGGAGGGGGTCCTACAATGAGCAGTTCTTC. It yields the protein CASSPGRGSYNEQFF.

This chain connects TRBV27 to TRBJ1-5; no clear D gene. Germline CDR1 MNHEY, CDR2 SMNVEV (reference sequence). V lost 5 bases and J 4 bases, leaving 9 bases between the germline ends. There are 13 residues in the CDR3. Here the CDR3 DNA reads TGTGCCAGCAGTCCGGTCTTAAATCAGCCCCAGCATTTT. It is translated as CASSPVLNQPQHF.

In nucleotides, the CDR3 is TGCAGCGTCCTAGCGCCGAGCTCCTACAATGAGCAGTTCTTC. Its translation is CSVLAPSSYNEQFF. This chain joins TRBV29-1 and TRBJ2-1; a weak D match, TRBD2 (6 bases). The length of the CDR3 is 14 residues. Trimming removed 6 bases from V and 0 bases from J, with 12 bases in between. Germline CDR1 and CDR2: SQVTM and ANQGSEA.

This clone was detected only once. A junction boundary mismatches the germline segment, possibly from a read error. The CDR3 sequence is CATSRDLSEGSLF. The CDR3 DNA sequence: TGTGCCACCAGCAGAGACTTGTCCGAAGGGAGTCTCTTC. The chain joins TRBV15 to TRBJ2-1; a possible D gene is TRBD2 (5 bases). Per the germline V gene, CDR1 is LNHNV and CDR2 is YYDKDF (reference sequence). CDR3 length equals 13 residues.

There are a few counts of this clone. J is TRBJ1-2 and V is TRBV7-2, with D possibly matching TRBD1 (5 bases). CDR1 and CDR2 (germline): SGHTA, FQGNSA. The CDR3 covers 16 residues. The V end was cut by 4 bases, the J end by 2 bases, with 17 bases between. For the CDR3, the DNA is TGTGCCAGCAGCTCCGGCGTGCGGGGCGGGAACTATGGCTACACCTTC. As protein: CASSSGVRGGNYGYTF.

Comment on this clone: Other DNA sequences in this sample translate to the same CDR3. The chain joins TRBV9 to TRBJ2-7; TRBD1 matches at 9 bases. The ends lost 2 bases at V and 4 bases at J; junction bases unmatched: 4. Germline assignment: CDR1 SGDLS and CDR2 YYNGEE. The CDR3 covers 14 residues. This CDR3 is CASSVATGGYEQYF. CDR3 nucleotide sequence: TGTGCCAGCAGCGTCGCGACAGGGGGGTACGAGCAGTACTTC.